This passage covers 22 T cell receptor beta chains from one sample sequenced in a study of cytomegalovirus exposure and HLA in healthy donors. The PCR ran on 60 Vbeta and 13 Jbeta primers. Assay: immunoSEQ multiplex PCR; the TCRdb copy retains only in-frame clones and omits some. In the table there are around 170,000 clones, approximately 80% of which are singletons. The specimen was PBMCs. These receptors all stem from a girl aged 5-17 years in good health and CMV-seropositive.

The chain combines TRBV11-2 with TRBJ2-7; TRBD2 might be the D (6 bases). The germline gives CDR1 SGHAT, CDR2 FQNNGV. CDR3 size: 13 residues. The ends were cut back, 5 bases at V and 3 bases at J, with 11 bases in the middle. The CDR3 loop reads CASSAGPGYEQYF. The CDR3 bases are TGTGCCAGCAGCGCGGGACCCGGCTACGAGCAGTACTTC.

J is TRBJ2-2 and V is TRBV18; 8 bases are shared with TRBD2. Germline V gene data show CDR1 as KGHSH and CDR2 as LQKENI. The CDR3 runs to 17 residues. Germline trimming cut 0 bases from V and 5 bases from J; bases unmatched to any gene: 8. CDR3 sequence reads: CASSPPAAGVSTGELFF. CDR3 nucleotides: TGTGCCAGCTCACCACCCGCAGCGGGAGTTAGTACCGGGGAGCTGTTTTTT.

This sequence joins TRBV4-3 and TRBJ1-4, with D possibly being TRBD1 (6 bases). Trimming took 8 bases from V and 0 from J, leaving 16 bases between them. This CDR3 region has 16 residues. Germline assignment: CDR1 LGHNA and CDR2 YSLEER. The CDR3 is CASRSQGGPTNEKLFF. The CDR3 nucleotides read TGCGCCAGCCGCAGCCAAGGGGGACCAACTAATGAAAAACTGTTTTTT.

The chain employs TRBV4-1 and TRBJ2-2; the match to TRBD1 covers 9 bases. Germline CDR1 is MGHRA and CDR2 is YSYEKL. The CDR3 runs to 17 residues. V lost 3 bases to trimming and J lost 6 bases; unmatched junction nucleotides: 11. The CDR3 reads CASSQYPPGQGSGELFF. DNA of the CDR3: TGCGCCAGCAGCCAGTATCCCCCGGGACAGGGTTCCGGGGAGCTGTTTTTT.

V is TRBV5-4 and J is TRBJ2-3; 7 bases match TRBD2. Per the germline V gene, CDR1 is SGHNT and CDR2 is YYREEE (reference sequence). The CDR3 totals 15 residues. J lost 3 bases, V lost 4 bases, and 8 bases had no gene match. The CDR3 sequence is CASSGTLGGTDTQYF. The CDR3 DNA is TGTGCCAGCAGCGGAACCCTGGGGGGGACAGATACGCAGTATTTT.

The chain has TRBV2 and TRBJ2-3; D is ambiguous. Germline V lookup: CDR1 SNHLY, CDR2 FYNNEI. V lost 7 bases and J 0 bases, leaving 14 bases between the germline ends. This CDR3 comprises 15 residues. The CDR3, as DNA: TGTGCCAGCACCCCTATCGGGTGGAGCACAGATACGCAGTATTTT. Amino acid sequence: CASTPIGWSTDTQYF. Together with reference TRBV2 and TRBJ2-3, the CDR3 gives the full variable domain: EPEVTQTPSHQVTQMGQEVILRCVPISNHLYFYWYRQILGQKVEFLVSFYNNEISEKSEIFDDQFSVERPDGSNFTLKIRSTKLEDSAMYFCASTPIGWSTDTQYFGPGTRLTVL.

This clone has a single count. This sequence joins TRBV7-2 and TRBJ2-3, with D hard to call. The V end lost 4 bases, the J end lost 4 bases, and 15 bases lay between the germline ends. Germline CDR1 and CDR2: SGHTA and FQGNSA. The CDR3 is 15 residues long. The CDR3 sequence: CASSSRPLGPDTQYF. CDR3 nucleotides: TGTGCCAGCAGCTCTAGACCCCTTGGCCCAGATACGCAGTATTTT.

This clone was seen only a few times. Written as DNA, the CDR3 is TGTGCCAGCAGCGGGATGGCTAGCGGGACCTACAATGAGCAGTTCTTC. Translating it yields CASSGMASGTYNEQFF. The gene calls are TRBV5-5 and TRBJ2-1; 9 bases are a match to TRBD2. The J segment lost 2 bases and the V segment lost 4 bases, leaving 7 bases of the junction unmatched. The CDR3 runs to 16 residues. Germline V gene lookup returns CDR1 SGHKS and CDR2 YYEKEE (reference sequence).

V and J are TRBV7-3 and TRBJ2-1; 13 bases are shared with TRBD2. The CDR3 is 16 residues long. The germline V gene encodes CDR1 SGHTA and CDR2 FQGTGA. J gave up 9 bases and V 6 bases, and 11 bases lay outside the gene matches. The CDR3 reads CASRPTGTSGIGEQFF. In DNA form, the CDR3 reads TGTGCCAGCAGACCAACCGGGACTAGCGGGATCGGTGAGCAGTTCTTC.

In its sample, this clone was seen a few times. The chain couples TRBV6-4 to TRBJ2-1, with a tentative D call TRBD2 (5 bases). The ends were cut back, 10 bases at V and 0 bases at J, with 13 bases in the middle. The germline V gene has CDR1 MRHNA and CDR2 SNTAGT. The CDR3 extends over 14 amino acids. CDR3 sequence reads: CATSPTTSYNEQFF. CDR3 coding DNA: TGTGCCACCTCGCCGACTACCTCCTACAATGAGCAGTTCTTC.

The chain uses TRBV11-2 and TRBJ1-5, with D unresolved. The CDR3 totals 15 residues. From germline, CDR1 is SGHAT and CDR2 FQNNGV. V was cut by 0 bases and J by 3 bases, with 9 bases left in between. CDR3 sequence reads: CASSLDSGNNQPQHF. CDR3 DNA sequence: TGTGCCAGCAGCTTAGATTCGGGAAACAATCAGCCCCAGCATTTT.

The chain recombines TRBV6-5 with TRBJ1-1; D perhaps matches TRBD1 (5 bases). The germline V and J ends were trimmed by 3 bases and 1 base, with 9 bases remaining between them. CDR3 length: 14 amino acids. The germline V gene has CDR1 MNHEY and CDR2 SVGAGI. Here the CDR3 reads CASSYGDWNTEAFF. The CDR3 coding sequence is TGTGCCAGCAGTTATGGGGACTGGAACACTGAAGCTTTCTTT.

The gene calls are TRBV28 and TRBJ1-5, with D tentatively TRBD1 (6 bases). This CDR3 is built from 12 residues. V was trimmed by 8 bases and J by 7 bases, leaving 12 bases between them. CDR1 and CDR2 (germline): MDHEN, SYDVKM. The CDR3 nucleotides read TGTGCCAGCCAGACAGGCCCCCAGCCCCAGCATTTT. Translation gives CASQTGPQPQHF.

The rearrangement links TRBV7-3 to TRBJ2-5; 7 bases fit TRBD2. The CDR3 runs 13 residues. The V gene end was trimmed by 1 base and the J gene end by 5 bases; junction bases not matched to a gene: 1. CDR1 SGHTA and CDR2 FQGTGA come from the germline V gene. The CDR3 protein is CASSLREGETQYF. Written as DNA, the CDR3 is TGTGCCAGCAGCTTAAGGGAGGGGGAGACCCAGTACTTC.

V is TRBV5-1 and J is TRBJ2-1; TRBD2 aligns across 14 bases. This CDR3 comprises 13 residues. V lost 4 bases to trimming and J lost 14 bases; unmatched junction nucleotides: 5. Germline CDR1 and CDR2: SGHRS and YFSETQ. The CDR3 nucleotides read TGCGCCAGCAGCCCCGGGACTAGCGGGAGAGAGTTCTTC. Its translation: CASSPGTSGREFF.

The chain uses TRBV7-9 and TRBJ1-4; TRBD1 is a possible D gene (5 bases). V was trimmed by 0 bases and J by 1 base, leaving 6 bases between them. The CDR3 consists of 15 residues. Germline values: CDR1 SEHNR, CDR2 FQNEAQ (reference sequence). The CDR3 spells CASSLAQGTNEKLFF. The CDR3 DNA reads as TGTGCCAGCAGCTTAGCTCAGGGAACTAATGAAAAACTGTTTTTT.

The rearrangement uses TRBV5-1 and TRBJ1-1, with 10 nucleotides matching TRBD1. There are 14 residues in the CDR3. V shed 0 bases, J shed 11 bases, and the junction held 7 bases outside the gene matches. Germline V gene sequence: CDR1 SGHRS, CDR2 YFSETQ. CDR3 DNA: TGCGCCAGCAGCTTGGCCCGGGACAGGGGCGACGCTTTCTTT. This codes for CASSLARDRGDAFF.

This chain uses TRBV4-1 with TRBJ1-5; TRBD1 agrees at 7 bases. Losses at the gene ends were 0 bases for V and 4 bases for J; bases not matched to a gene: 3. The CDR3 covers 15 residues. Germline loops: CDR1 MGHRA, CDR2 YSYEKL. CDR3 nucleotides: TGCGCCAGCAGCCAAGAAGACAGGGCGAATCAGCCCCAGCATTTT. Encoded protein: CASSQEDRANQPQHF.

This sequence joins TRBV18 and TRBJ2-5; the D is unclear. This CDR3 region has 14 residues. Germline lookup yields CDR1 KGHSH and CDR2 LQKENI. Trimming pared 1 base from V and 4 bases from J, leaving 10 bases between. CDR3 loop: CASSPQRGRETQYF. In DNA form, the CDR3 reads TGTGCCAGCTCACCACAAAGAGGTCGAGAGACCCAGTACTTC.

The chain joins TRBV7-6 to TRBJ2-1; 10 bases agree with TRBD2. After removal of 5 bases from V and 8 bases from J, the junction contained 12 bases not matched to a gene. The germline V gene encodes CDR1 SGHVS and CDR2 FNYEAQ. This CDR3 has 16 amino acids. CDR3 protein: CASSLVASGSLDEQFF. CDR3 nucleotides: TGTGCCAGCAGCCTCGTGGCTAGCGGGAGTTTGGATGAGCAGTTCTTC.

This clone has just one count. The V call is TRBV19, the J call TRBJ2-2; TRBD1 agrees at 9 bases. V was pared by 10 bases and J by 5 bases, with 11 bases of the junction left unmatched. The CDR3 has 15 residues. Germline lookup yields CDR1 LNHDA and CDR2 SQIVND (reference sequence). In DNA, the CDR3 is TGTGCCACGAGAGAGCGGGACAGGGTAACCGGGGAGCTGTTTTTT. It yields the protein CATRERDRVTGELFF.

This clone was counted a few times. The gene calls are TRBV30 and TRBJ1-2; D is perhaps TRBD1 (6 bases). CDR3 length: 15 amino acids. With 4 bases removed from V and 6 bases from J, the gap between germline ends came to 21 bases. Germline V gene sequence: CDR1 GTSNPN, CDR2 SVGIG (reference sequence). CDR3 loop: CAWILLPGHRNGYTF. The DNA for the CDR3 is TGTGCCTGGATCCTCCTCCCGGGACATCGGAATGGCTACACCTTC.